The 9 T cell receptor beta chains reported below all come from one sample, sequenced in a study of blood T cell repertoires in COVID-19. Assay: immunoSEQ multiplex PCR; the TCRdb copy retains only in-frame clones and omits some. The table has some 220,000 clones, approximately 87% seen once. The source material was PBMCs or T cells enriched from blood (not recorded which). The receptor source for this set is a woman between 50 and 59 years old in a cohort exposed to, infected with or recovered from COVID-19 (not recorded which).

The chain is built from TRBV9 and TRBJ2-4; TRBD1 aligns across 7 bases. CDR3 size: 14 residues. Germline-derived CDR1 and CDR2 are SGDLS and YYNGEE. V lost 3 bases and J lost 4; bases outside the gene matches: 4. The DNA for the CDR3 is TGTGCCAGCAGCGCCGGGACAGAGAAAAACATTCAGTACTTC. As protein: CASSAGTEKNIQYF. Full variable domain (missing parts from reference TRBV9 and TRBJ2-4): DSGVTQTPKHLITATGQRVTLRCSPRSGDLSVYWYQQSLDQGLQFLIQYYNGEERAKGNILERFSAQQFPDLHSELNLSSLELGDSALYFCASSAGTEKNIQYFGAGTRLSVL.

There are a few counts of this clone. The CDR3 region is CASRHRQGIGELFF. Here the CDR3 DNA reads TGTGCCAGCAGACACCGACAGGGAATCGGGGAGCTGTTTTTT. The chain carries TRBV6-4 and TRBJ2-2; 7 bases are a match to TRBD1. Trimming took 6 bases from V and 7 from J; bases not matched to a gene: 8. The CDR3 spans 14 residues. CDR1 and CDR2 (germline): MRHNA, SNTAGT.

The chain is built from TRBV4-2 and TRBJ2-5; D gene ambiguous. Deletions cut 2 bases from V and 1 base from J, with 17 bases between. CDR3 length equals 17 residues. Per germline, CDR1 LGHNA and CDR2 YNFKEQ. The CDR3 region has the DNA TGTGCCAGCAGCCAAATCCCGGGTTTCCCACCCCAAGAGACCCAGTACTTC. Its translation: CASSQIPGFPPQETQYF.

The V and J genes are TRBV27 and TRBJ1-1; maybe TRBD1 (6 bases). V was clipped by 4 bases and J by 6 bases, with 15 bases between them. Germline V lookup: CDR1 MNHEY, CDR2 SMNVEV (reference sequence). This CDR3 is 14 amino acids long. The CDR3: CASSSGNRASEAFF. Here the CDR3 DNA reads TGTGCCAGCAGTTCTGGGAACAGGGCTTCTGAAGCTTTCTTT.

The rearrangement joins TRBV6-6 to TRBJ2-7; 7 bases are a match to TRBD1. With V trimmed by 0 bases and J by 1 base, 3 bases remained unmatched. CDR1 is MNHNY, CDR2 SVGAGI, per germline (reference sequence). The CDR3 is made up of 15 amino acids. CDR3 region: CASSYSGRGSYEQYF. Here the CDR3 DNA reads TGTGCCAGCAGTTACTCGGGCAGGGGGTCCTACGAGCAGTACTTC.

The chain carries TRBV6-2 or TRBV6-3 and TRBJ2-1; weak D call: TRBD2 (5 bases). Germline V gene lookup returns CDR1 MNHEY and CDR2 SVGEGT. Trimming shortened V by 4 bases and J by 0 bases, and 7 bases separated the two germline ends. This CDR3 has 14 amino acids. CDR3 sequence (DNA): TGTGCCAGCAGTTCGGGGAGCTCCTACAATGAGCAGTTCTTC. It codes for CASSSGSSYNEQFF.

The genes are TRBV28 and TRBJ1-5; TRBD1 matches at 7 bases. The V gene end was trimmed by 2 bases and the J gene end by 7 bases; junction bases not matched to a gene: 8. The CDR3 totals 15 residues. Per the germline V gene, CDR1 is MDHEN and CDR2 is SYDVKM. The CDR3 nucleotides read TGTGCCAGCAGTTTACAGGACAGGTCGATACAGCCCCAGCATTTT. The encoded protein is CASSLQDRSIQPQHF.

This chain connects TRBV30 to TRBJ1-2; 7 bases are shared with TRBD1. Trimming at V came to 1 base and at J to 2 bases, leaving 13 bases not matched to a gene. Germline lookup yields CDR1 GTSNPN and CDR2 SVGIG (reference sequence). This CDR3 contains 17 residues. The CDR3 region is CAWSDRARQGNNYGYTF. CDR3 bases: TGTGCCTGGAGTGATAGGGCCCGACAGGGCAACAACTATGGCTACACCTTC.

The CDR3 region is CASRENKEKLFF. The CDR3 DNA reads as TGTGCCAGCAGGGAGAATAAGGAAAAACTGTTTTTT. The J gene is TRBJ1-4, the V gene TRBV7-9; D is unclear. V was shortened by 6 bases and J by 8 bases, with 10 bases between the two germline ends. This CDR3 is built from 12 residues. In germline, CDR1 is SEHNR, CDR2 FQNEAQ (reference sequence).